The rows below give T cell receptor beta chains drawn from one sample of a study of lymphopenia after photon versus proton radiotherapy. The assay was immunoSEQ multiplex PCR, and TCRdb's table has in-frame clones only and misses some. The sample has around 50,000 clones; approximately 88% are singletons. The sequencing here drew on peripheral blood, taken from a patient treated with proton-based radiotherapy. These receptors all stem from a man aged 55 to 70 with pancreatic cancer. Both conserved end residues are trimmed from each CDR3. Fields, in order: J gene, V gene, D gene, CDR3 protein. D genes are given only for firm matches.

TRBJ1-4 | TRBV7-9 | . | ASSLAGATNEKLF
TRBJ2-1 | TRBV5-1 | TRBD2 | ASKPGLAGQSSYNEQF
TRBJ1-1 | TRBV9 | . | ASSVNFGGTEAF
TRBJ2-7 | TRBV2 | . | ASSELGQSSYEQY
TRBJ1-2 | TRBV20-1 | . | SARTVGYT
TRBJ2-3 | TRBV4-2 | . | ASSQEKSSGVTDTQY
TRBJ2-3 | TRBV11-3 | TRBD2 | ASSLASSGGSRDTQY
TRBJ2-5 | TRBV7-8 | . | ASSLGTSETQY
TRBJ2-1 | TRBV28 | TRBD2 | ASSLTSGTHNEQF
TRBJ2-7 | TRBV5-4 | . | ASSFAGGSYEQY
TRBJ2-1 | TRBV11-2 | . | ASSLVPSIGEQF
TRBJ2-1 | TRBV5-6 | . | ASSYRGLSYNEQF
TRBJ1-2 | TRBV4-2 | . | ASSLNRVNPKGNYGYT
TRBJ2-5 | TRBV28 | . | ASSPVVEKAQY
TRBJ1-5 | TRBV4-3 | . | ASGWQVDQPQH
TRBJ2-2 | TRBV28 | TRBD1 | ASSQGQAASTGELF
TRBJ2-1 | TRBV6-1 | TRBD1 | ASSLTGQGKNEQF
TRBJ1-3 | TRBV13 | . | ASSLGLGVSGNTIY
TRBJ2-4 | TRBV27 | TRBD2 | ASSLGGPGTSGVTKNIQY
TRBJ1-3 | TRBV30 | . | AWSKREHLNTIY
TRBJ1-1 | TRBV4-3 | . | ASSQVRGHEAF
TRBJ1-5 | TRBV5-6 | TRBD1 | ASSTGTGGFDQPQH
TRBJ2-3 | TRBV29-1 | TRBD2 | SVRLWASGFTDTQY
TRBJ2-2 | TRBV18 | . | ASSPKTSSTGELF
TRBJ2-7 | TRBV5-4 | TRBD1 | ASSPGQGGKEQY
TRBJ2-7 | TRBV6-5 | TRBD1 | ASSLDRGPYEQY
TRBJ2-1 | TRBV7-3 | TRBD2 | ASSLGLSGKNEQF
TRBJ1-1 | TRBV9 | . | ASSTGYADTEAF
TRBJ1-5 | TRBV6-6 | . | ASSYPSDVRGQPQH
TRBJ2-5 | TRBV28 | TRBD2 | ASSNLVSSGRVEETQY
TRBJ1-1 | TRBV5-1 | TRBD1 | ASGTDRGSEAF
TRBJ2-7 | TRBV6-1 | . | ASSDFRFGDSPYEQY
TRBJ2-3 | TRBV27 | . | ASSLWGTDTQY
TRBJ1-5 | TRBV19 | . | ASSPSRGDNQPQH
TRBJ1-5 | TRBV29-1 | . | SVEPRRNQINQPQH
TRBJ2-3 | TRBV9 | . | ASSGSRGTQTDTQY
TRBJ1-1 | TRBV6-5 | TRBD1 | ASSRDRANTEAF
TRBJ2-3 | TRBV28 | . | ASSDSSQDTQY
TRBJ2-7 | TRBV6-5 | . | ASSLAGSPYEQY
TRBJ2-1 | TRBV27 | TRBD2 | ASSFGGSRRNEQF
TRBJ1-1 | TRBV6-6 | . | ASSPLHNTEAF
. | TRBV7-8 | TRBD2 | ASSLPTRLAGGRYEQY
TRBJ2-5 | TRBV5-6 | . | ASSLGGSETQY
TRBJ2-1 | TRBV6-5 | . | ASRHEGTTQF
TRBJ2-1 | TRBV4-1 | TRBD1 | ASSQSGQGEF
TRBJ2-5 | TRBV7-9 | . | ASAFLVEFVETQY
TRBJ2-2 | TRBV7-3 | TRBD2 | ASSLSGRNTGELF
TRBJ1-4 | TRBV10-1 | TRBD1 | AGDRAEKLF
TRBJ2-1 | TRBV9 | TRBD1 | ASSTGTGRRNEQF
TRBJ1-1 | TRBV5-4 | TRBD1 | ASIRDRAGTEAF